This entry describes one T cell receptor (beta chain). Its antigen is unidentified. The germline gives CDR1 SNHLY, CDR2 FYNNEI. V was pared by 10 bases and J by 0 bases, with 13 bases between. This CDR3 has 15 amino acids. On sorted subsets, replicate PCRs used 200 to 250 ng DNA, or 30,000 or so T cell genomes. Generated by immunoSEQ multiplex PCR, the TCRdb table keeps only in-frame clones and is missing some. The sample consists of about 2.4 million clones, 85% to 95% of them appearing once. The data originate from a study of shared clonotypes between healthy human individuals. Overall study findings and caveats: Sampling involved blood alone; tissue repertoires likely differ. Lower generation probabilities were found for non-shared clonotypes than for those shared by all four donors.

The sequence was collected from a young man in good health. V and J are TRBV2 and TRBJ2-6; unclear D gene. Sequencing input: naive CD4+ T cells sorted from blood. Subset here: CD45RA+ positively selected. CDR3 sequence (DNA): TGTGCCACCGCCCCCGAGAGCTCTGGGGCCAACGTCCTGACTTTC. Encoded protein: CATAPESSGANVLTF. The variable domain in full, with the rest retrieved from reference TRBV2 and TRBJ2-6, is EPEVTQTPSHQVTQMGQEVILRCVPISNHLYFYWYRQILGQKVEFLVSFYNNEISEKSEIFDDQFSVERPDGSNFTLKIRSTKLEDSAMYFCATAPESSGANVLTFGAGSRLTVL.